This T cell receptor beta chain was sequenced for a study of identical twins. The study's findings and limits: Zero-insertion results could be subject to partial confounding by invariant MAIT and iNKT cells. Excess twin sharing in beta out-of-frame sequences was weaker. Reduced insertions were recorded for abundant cord blood beta clonotypes, with no such pattern in memory repertoires.

Remarks on this clonotype: Its antigen is unidentified.

Via MiXCR, TCRdb re-called the 5' RACE reads, giving one row per CDR3 protein. Among about 920,000 distinct CDR3 sequences listed, around an eighth were seen once. The germline gives CDR1 SQVTM, CDR2 ANQGSEA. V dropped 3 bases and J dropped 6 bases, with 11 bases sitting between them. CDR3 size: 13 residues. With no exceptions, donors were healthy Caucasians. These same data were also listed under a study on yellow fever vaccine responses in identical twins.

Sequenced input: PBMCs. The sequence derives from a woman aged 18-29 years in good health. The genes are TRBV29-1 and TRBJ2-2; no definite D call. This chain's CDR3 is CSVEASRAGELFF. In nucleotides, the CDR3 is TGCAGCGTTGAGGCTAGTCGAGCCGGGGAGCTGTTTTTT.